Below are 4 T cell receptor beta chains sequenced from a single sample in a study of T cells in localized non-small cell lung cancer (TCRdb year 2020). Library preparation used the immunoSEQ multiplex PCR assay. The immuneACCESS repertoire file appears here via TCRdb, limited to in-frame rearrangements. These files lack a portion of the clones; in checked studies, under half of the deficit traces to unresolved V genes, and the cause of the others is not known. For this sample the table gives tens of thousands of clones, of which 85% to 90% were detected only once. Of the sample, about 12% falls within the top ten clones. Sample: PBMCs, taken before any cancer treatment. The source is a man aged 40 to 70 with stage II squamous cell lung carcinoma.

V is TRBV30 and J is TRBJ2-2, with 7 bases identical to TRBD2. The CDR3 totals 15 residues. Losses at the gene ends were 0 bases for V and 6 bases for J; bases not matched to a gene: 7. In germline, CDR1 is GTSNPN, CDR2 SVGIG (reference sequence). The DNA of the CDR3 is TGTGCCTGGAGTGTCATTGGCGGGGGAGCCGGGGAGCTGTTTTTT. Translation: CAWSVIGGGAGELFF.

The chain is built from TRBV10-1 and TRBJ2-5, with D perhaps TRBD1 (6 bases). The V gene lost 2 bases and the J gene lost 5 bases, with 6 bases spanning the gap. There are 12 residues in the CDR3. Germline V CDR1 and CDR2: WNHNN, SYGVQD (reference sequence). CDR3 amino acids: CASSETGETQYF. The CDR3 DNA reads TGCGCCAGCAGTGAGACAGGGGAGACCCAGTACTTC.

The V call is TRBV5-4, the J call TRBJ2-4, with TRBD2 as a possible D gene (5 bases). The CDR3 is made up of 13 amino acids. Trimming stripped 4 bases from V and 7 bases from J, with 12 bases between. CDR1 is SGHNT, CDR2 YYREEE, per germline (reference sequence). CDR3 loop: CASSPREANIQYF. The DNA for the CDR3 is TGTGCCAGCAGCCCCCGGGAAGCGAACATTCAGTACTTC.

The chain combines TRBV12-5 with TRBJ2-7; D remains unclear. Trimming shortened V by 1 base and J by 0 bases, and 7 bases separated the two germline ends. The CDR3 has 14 amino acids. The germline V gene has CDR1 LGHNT and CDR2 FRNRAP. CDR3 coding DNA: TGTGCTAGTGGTTTGGGATCCAGCTCCTACGAGCAGTACTTC. This codes for CASGLGSSSYEQYF.